Below, 25 T cell receptor beta chains from the same sample are listed, as sequenced in a study of human T cells and chemical hapten exposure. TCRdb reprocessed the RACE reads with MiXCR, giving one entry per CDR3 protein. The table has 280,000 or so distinct CDR3 sequences, approximately 7.5% seen once. Time point described: pre-sensitization, week 0. Sample treatment: therapeutic diphenylcyclopropenone sensitization with weekly scalp DPC. Sequenced here: whole blood, sampled in connection with sensitization to the hapten diphenylcyclopropenone (DPC). The receptor source for this set is a man in his late teens or twenties with alopecia areata. Some clones in this sample may be carry-over from other donors' samples.

This clonotype was counted only a few times. CDR3 nucleotide sequence: TGTGCCAGCAGCCCGAGGGCAAATGAGCAGTTCTTC. Translated: CASSPRANEQFF. The chain carries TRBV9 and TRBJ2-1; a weak D match, TRBD2 (5 bases). Germline lookup yields CDR1 SGDLS and CDR2 YYNGEE. V was clipped by 4 bases and J by 7 bases, with 9 bases between them. This CDR3 has 12 amino acids. The full variable domain, completed using reference TRBV9 and TRBJ2-1, is DSGVTQTPKHLITATGQRVTLRCSPRSGDLSVYWYQQSLDQGLQFLIQYYNGEERAKGNILERFSAQQFPDLHSELNLSSLELGDSALYFCASSPRANEQFFGPGTRLTVL.

This clonotype was counted only a few times. This chain links TRBV6-5 with TRBJ2-5; 7 nucleotides align to TRBD1. This CDR3 has 14 amino acids. V lost 1 base and J lost 5; bases outside the gene matches: 4. The germline gives CDR1 MNHEY, CDR2 SVGAGI. DNA of the CDR3: TGTGCCAGCAGTTACTTACAGGGGTCGGAGACCCAGTACTTC. This encodes CASSYLQGSETQYF.

The rearrangement joins TRBV7-9 to TRBJ1-2; D is ambiguous. The germline gives CDR1 SEHNR, CDR2 FQNEAQ (reference sequence). With 5 bases removed from V and 8 bases from J, the gap between germline ends came to 21 bases. The CDR3 runs to 15 residues. The CDR3 is CASSASGEFSDGYTF. The CDR3 DNA reads TGTGCCAGCAGCGCTTCCGGGGAATTCTCGGACGGCTACACCTTC.

This clonotype occurred a few times. The DNA of the CDR3 is TGCGCCAGCAGCCAAGATAGGAGGGTCCCTTGGAGCACAGATACGCAGTATTTT. It is translated as CASSQDRRVPWSTDTQYF. The rearrangement links TRBV4-3 to TRBJ2-3; TRBD2 might be the D (6 bases). V lost 0 bases, J lost 0 bases, and 16 bases lay in between. The CDR3 is made up of 18 amino acids. CDR1 and CDR2 (germline): LGHNA, YSLEER.

Only a few counts were recorded for this clonotype. The chain combines TRBV7-2 with TRBJ2-1; 9 bases match TRBD2. Germline V gene sequence: CDR1 SGHTA, CDR2 FQGNSA. This CDR3 is built from 16 residues. J lost 4 bases, V lost 1 base, and 5 bases had no gene match. The CDR3, as DNA: TGTGCCAGCAGCTTAGACTTGAGCGGGGGGTACAATGAGCAGTTCTTC. Its translation is CASSLDLSGGYNEQFF.

This clonotype was observed many times. The rearrangement links TRBV5-1 to TRBJ1-4, with D unclear. CDR3 length: 14 residues. Germline V lookup: CDR1 SGHRS, CDR2 YFSETQ. Deletions cut 6 bases from V and 8 bases from J, with 17 bases between. CDR3 protein: CASKLGERGEKLFF. The CDR3, as DNA: TGCGCCAGCAAATTGGGAGAACGAGGAGAAAAACTGTTTTTT.

This clonotype was counted ten times or more. The chain employs TRBV7-7 and TRBJ2-1; D may be TRBD2 (7 bases). CDR3 size: 15 residues. V lost 4 bases, J lost 7 bases, and 17 bases lay in between. The germline V gene has CDR1 SSHAT and CDR2 FNYEAQ (reference sequence). CDR3 DNA sequence: TGTGCCAGCAGCTACACACCGGGGGGCCGTAATGAGCAGTTCTTC. It translates to CASSYTPGGRNEQFF.

The table lists this clonotype with a few counts. This chain joins TRBV5-1 and TRBJ2-7, with 8 bases that match TRBD1. The CDR3 spans 16 residues. Germline V gene sequence: CDR1 SGHRS, CDR2 YFSETQ. The trim removed 4 bases at V and 2 bases at J, leaving 11 bases unmatched. The CDR3 bases are TGCGCCAGCAGCCCCGGCCAGGACAGGGTAACCTACGAGCAGTACGTC. Its translation: CASSPGQDRVTYEQYV.

This clonotype occurred a few times. The chain couples TRBV11-2 to TRBJ2-5; tentatively, D is TRBD2 (6 bases). The CDR3 consists of 14 residues. V was clipped by 3 bases and J by 5 bases, with 13 bases between them. The germline CDR1 and CDR2 sequences are SGHAT and FQNNGV. DNA of the CDR3: TGTGCCAGCAGCTTTTCCGAGGGACTGGAGACCCAGTACTTC. Its translation is CASSFSEGLETQYF.

V and J are TRBV3-1 and TRBJ2-3, with D perhaps TRBD1 (5 bases). Germline V CDR1 and CDR2: LGHDT, YNNKEL (reference sequence). V shed 2 bases and J shed 4 bases, with 16 bases lying between them. The CDR3 spans 16 residues. The CDR3 region is CASSQRAGFRADTQYF. The DNA for the CDR3 is TGTGCCAGCAGCCAAAGAGCAGGGTTTCGCGCAGATACGCAGTATTTT.

CDR3 in DNA: TGCAGTGCTAGAAGTCCGGGACAGAACTATAATTCACCCCTCCACTTT. It yields the protein CSARSPGQNYNSPLHF. This chain connects TRBV20-1 to TRBJ1-6; TRBD1 matches 7 bases. Germline values: CDR1 DFQATT, CDR2 SNEGSKA (reference sequence). V gave up 2 bases and J gave up 3 bases; unmatched junction bases: 7. The CDR3 sequence is 16 residues long.

This clonotype was observed at least ten times. V gene TRBV7-8 combines with J gene TRBJ1-4, with D perhaps TRBD1 (5 bases). V shed 6 bases and J shed 4 bases, with 15 bases lying between them. Germline assignment: CDR1 SGHVS and CDR2 FQNEAQ. The CDR3 is 15 amino acids. CDR3 nucleotide sequence: TGTGCCAGCAGTCACTACGGAGGGGATAATGAAAAACTGTTTTTT. It translates to CASSHYGGDNEKLFF.

There are many counts of this clonotype. The CDR3 DNA follows: TGCGCCAGCAGCAGGGGCAGCGGGGAGCTGTTTTTT. Protein: CASSRGSGELFF. The chain couples TRBV5-1 to TRBJ2-2, with D possibly matching TRBD1 (5 bases). The CDR3 sequence is 12 residues long. CDR1 and CDR2 (germline): SGHRS, YFSETQ. The germline V and J ends were trimmed by 4 bases and 7 bases, with 8 bases remaining between them. The whole variable domain, remainder taken from reference TRBV5-1 and TRBJ2-2, is KAGVTQTPRYLIKTRGQQVTLSCSPISGHRSVSWYQQTPGQGLQFLFEYFSETQRNKGNFPGRFSGRQFSNSRSEMNVSTLELGDSALYLCASSRGSGELFFGEGSRLTVL.

The sample holds many counts of this clonotype. The chain uses TRBV7-2 and TRBJ2-2; a possible D gene is TRBD1 (6 bases). Trimming stripped 6 bases from V and 2 bases from J, with 10 bases between. CDR1 and CDR2 (germline): SGHTA, FQGNSA. The CDR3 consists of 14 residues. The CDR3 DNA follows: TGTGCCAGCAGGGGACAAATAAACACCGGGGAGCTGTTTTTT. Its translation is CASRGQINTGELFF.

This clonotype was counted between two and nine times. The chain links TRBV20-1 to TRBJ1-2; 9 bases are shared with TRBD1. The trim removed 2 bases at V and 1 base at J, leaving 5 bases unmatched. Germline CDR1 is DFQATT and CDR2 is SNEGSKA (reference sequence). This CDR3 has 15 residues. The CDR3 protein is CSARRDRGINYGYTF. CDR3 in DNA: TGCAGTGCTAGACGAGACAGGGGGATTAACTATGGCTACACCTTC.

Only a few counts were recorded for this clonotype. J is TRBJ1-1 and V is TRBV20-1; D gene ambiguous. Germline V gives CDR1 DFQATT, CDR2 SNEGSKA (reference sequence). The V end was cut by 5 bases, the J end by 3 bases, with 16 bases between. The CDR3 loop spans 14 amino acids. The CDR3 DNA reads TGCAGTGCTTGGCCGTGGGGTACGGACACTGAAGCTTTCTTT. It yields the protein CSAWPWGTDTEAFF.

The gene calls are TRBV3-1 and TRBJ2-7; D may be TRBD2 (6 bases). The V gene lost 4 bases and the J gene lost 0 bases, with 13 bases spanning the gap. CDR3 length: 15 residues. Germline assignment: CDR1 LGHDT and CDR2 YNNKEL (reference sequence). CDR3 coding DNA: TGTGCCAGCAGCCCCGGGGGTGGCGTCTCCTACGAGCAGTACTTC. This gives the protein CASSPGGGVSYEQYF.

J is TRBJ1-4 and V is TRBV27; 7 bases are shared with TRBD1. The CDR3 is 19 residues long. Germline CDR1 is MNHEY and CDR2 is SMNVEV (reference sequence). V lost 6 bases, J lost 0 bases, and 16 bases stayed unmatched. CDR3 sequence: CASSPLRDRKNATNEKLFF. CDR3 DNA: TGTGCCAGCAGCCCACTACGGGACAGAAAGAATGCAACTAATGAAAAACTGTTTTTT.

This clonotype has at least ten counts. V is TRBV6-2 or TRBV6-3 and J is TRBJ2-2; D assignment may be TRBD1 or TRBD2 (5 bases each). V gave up 10 bases and J gave up 3 bases, with 15 bases separating them. This CDR3 has 14 amino acids. Germline lookup yields CDR1 MNHEY and CDR2 SVGEGT. The CDR3 sequence: CATKPGRDTGELFF. The CDR3 DNA follows: TGTGCCACCAAACCGGGACGGGACACCGGGGAGCTGTTTTTT.

Only a few counts were recorded for this clonotype. This rearrangement joins TRBV4-2 to TRBJ2-7, with D uncertain. The V gene's germline CDR1 is LGHNA and CDR2 YNFKEQ. The CDR3 length is 12 residues. V was trimmed by 5 bases and J by 1 base, leaving 6 bases between them. CDR3 DNA: TGTGCCAGCAGCGGGATTTCCTACGAGCAGTACTTC. This sequence encodes CASSGISYEQYF.

CDR3 loop: CASSHTPGETQYF. The CDR3 DNA reads TGCGCCAGCAGCCACACTCCGGGGGAGACCCAGTACTTC. V usage is TRBV4-3 and J usage is TRBJ2-5, with D maybe TRBD2 (5 bases). The germline V gene encodes CDR1 LGHNA and CDR2 YSLEER. Trimming removed 3 bases from V and 5 bases from J, with 10 bases in between. The CDR3 is made up of 13 amino acids.

At least ten counts were recorded for this clonotype. V is TRBV25-1 and J is TRBJ1-5; D remains unclear. Trimming took 2 bases from V and 2 from J, leaving 7 bases between them. The CDR3 has 14 residues. Germline V gene sequence: CDR1 MGHDK, CDR2 SYGVNS. The CDR3 reads CASSEMFGNQPQHF. The CDR3 region has the DNA TGTGCCAGCAGTGAAATGTTTGGCAATCAGCCCCAGCATTTT.

The chain employs TRBV4-1 and TRBJ2-7; TRBD1 might be the D (6 bases). Trimming shortened V by 2 bases and J by 6 bases, and 14 bases separated the two germline ends. This CDR3 has 14 amino acids. Germline V CDR1 and CDR2: MGHRA, YSYEKL. The CDR3 reads CASSQQGNGGEQYF. The CDR3 nucleotides are TGCGCCAGCAGCCAACAGGGGAACGGAGGCGAGCAGTACTTC.

This clonotype was observed a handful of times. The gene calls are TRBV12-3 or TRBV12-4 and TRBJ1-2; possibly TRBD1 for D (5 bases). V was pared by 2 bases and J by 8 bases, with 21 bases between. There are 16 residues in the CDR3. CDR3 amino acids: CASSLRVLGGASGYTF. The DNA for the CDR3 is TGTGCCAGCAGTTTAAGGGTTTTGGGGGGAGCGTCGGGCTACACCTTC.

Concerning this clonotype: This CDR3 fails to terminate in the conserved phenylalanine or tryptophan, so it likely reflects a read error. The rearrangement uses TRBV6-2 or TRBV6-3 and TRBJ1-6; a possible D gene is TRBD1 (5 bases). The CDR3 length is 17 residues. V lost 6 bases and J lost 4, with 19 bases in between. The germline gives CDR1 MNHEY, CDR2 SVGEGT. For the CDR3, the DNA is TGTGCCAGCAGCTACGAAGAGGGACGTTGGTATAATTCACCCCTCCACTTA. This gives the protein CASSYEEGRWYNSPLHL.